Sequencing of this TCR beta chain was carried out in a study of T cells in Graves' hyperthyroidism and ophthalmopathy (dated 2019 in TCRdb). With regard to the full study: Peripheral blood was collected at initial diagnosis, before any treatment. To identify TCR V-J signatures that set the groups apart, the researchers used a discovery cohort of about a hundred patients, made up of under 50 with Graves' ophthalmopathy and about 59 with stable Graves' hyperthyroidism. An independent validation cohort of under 20 hyperthyroidism patients and some 15 patients who later progressed to ophthalmopathy tested prospective prediction of ophthalmopathy. The roughly 99 discovery patients were divided at random into training and test sets in a 7:3 ratio. The study also compared thyroid tissue and blood T-cell repertoires from 5 to 7 Graves' hyperthyroidism patients. After sampling, hyperthyroidism patients received methimazole starting at 30 mg daily, and ophthalmopathy patients received high-dose intravenous methylprednisolone. The paper reports TCR Vbeta CDR3 sequencing of 135 peripheral blood samples: some 44 ophthalmopathy, about 75 hyperthyroidism and approximately 17 progressor patients. What the authors observed across the whole study: Sample size was not statistically predetermined, and investigators were not blinded to group allocation. Blood samples also contained most of the expanded thyroid clonotypes (frequency above 0.001), which suggests that blood repertoires may reflect thyroid immune responses. A 13 V-J signature model separated ophthalmopathy from stable hyperthyroidism, with 87.88% sensitivity and about 81% specificity in cross-validation and 80%/75% in testing. In validation, the model predicted progression to ophthalmopathy a median of around six months before onset, with around 70% sensitivity and roughly 77% specificity.

This clonotype was recorded many times. Its binding antigen is unknown. The sample holds no much larger clone one base away, and base qualities are not on file. The TCR beta CDR3 regions were amplified from RNA transcripts. A first-round RT-PCR of the TCR CDR3 used the HTBI primer set with the Qiagen OneStep RT-PCR kit. Libraries were constructed in a second round of multiplex PCR, after which size selection and purification were performed. Libraries were sequenced paired-end with 100 bp reads on an Illumina HiSeq2000. In the authors' own workflow: SOAPnuke was used to process the raw data, removing reads that contained adapters or uncalled bases, had a mean Phred below 15, or lacked an exact match to the constant primer or identifier. COPE v1.2.5 was used to merge high-quality paired reads, and clonotypes were defined as unique nucleotide sequences. MiTCR v1.1 was used to align the clonotypes against IMGT TRBV, TRBD and TRBJ reference segments. Analysis was restricted to V-J combinations with a frequency above 0.0001, which covered roughly 99% of repertoires. A TCS score was defined as the ratio between F50 (clonal expansion) and ExV (chaos), using BLOSUM62-based TCRdist between CDR3 peptides within each V-J. Welch's t-statistics and random forest reduced several hundred V-J features to roughly 13, which were used in a naive Bayes classifier (R e1071). Using fastp at Q25 and MiXCR, TCRdb reprocessed the public reads and kept productive beta chains. Rows matching on CDR3 protein sequence are summarized as one entry with the most common DNA and genes. The authors' filters were not applied to this entry. The sample profile shows about 520,000 distinct CDR3 sequences; approximately 25% of them were found once. 11% of the sample goes to the ten largest clones.

Moderately to severely active disease, a Clinical Activity Score of at least 3, a NOSPECS grade of at least 4, and a duration under 3 months were present in ophthalmopathy patients. Patients with uncontrolled infections, other autoimmune diseases, pregnancy or lactation were excluded. Diagnoses were established on the basis of clinical symptoms, serum thyroxine and TRAb, thyroid ultrasound, and orbital computed tomography. Ficoll-Paque density gradient centrifugation was used to isolate PBMCs from approximately 10 ml of fresh peripheral blood. Trizol reagent was used to extract total RNA, and RNA quality was then checked on an Agilent 2100 Bioanalyzer. Including the terminal cysteine and phenylalanine, the CDR3 comprises 13 residues. Only the CDR3 DNA is retained, 39 bases long and in frame from the first base. The germline V gene (reference sequence) provides CDR1 LNHNV and CDR2 YYDKDF. The junction carries 14 bases between V and J, which are trimmed by 6 bases and 5 bases respectively.

The rearranged chain carries TRBV15 and TRBJ2-7; there is no confident call for the D gene. This sequence was found in a woman in her thirties with Graves' ophthalmopathy. Sequences were obtained from blood. The CDR3 corresponds to CATRDDQNHEQYF. DNA sequence: TGTGCCACCAGGGATGACCAGAACCACGAGCAGTACTTC.